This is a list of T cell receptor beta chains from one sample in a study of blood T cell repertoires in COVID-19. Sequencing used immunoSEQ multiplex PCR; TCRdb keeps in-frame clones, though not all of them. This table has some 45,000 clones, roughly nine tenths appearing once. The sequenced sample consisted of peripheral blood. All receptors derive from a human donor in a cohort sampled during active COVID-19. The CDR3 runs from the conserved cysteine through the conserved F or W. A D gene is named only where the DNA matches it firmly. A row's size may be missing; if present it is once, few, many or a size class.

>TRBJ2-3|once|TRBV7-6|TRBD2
TGTGCCAGCAGCTTAGTTGGTAGCGGGGGGTTCACAGATACGCAGTATTTT
CASSLVGSGGFTDTQYF
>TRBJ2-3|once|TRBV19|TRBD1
TGTGCCAGTAGTCCACAGGGGGCAAAAGATACGCAGTATTTT
CASSPQGAKDTQYF
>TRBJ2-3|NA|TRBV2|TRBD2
TGTGCCGGGGGACTAGCGGGGCTCCAAGGGAAGCAGTATTTT
CAGGLAGLQGKQYF
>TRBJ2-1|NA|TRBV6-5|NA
TGTGCCAGCAGATCGTGGGACGGGGGTTACAATGAGCAGTTCTTC
CASRSWDGGYNEQFF
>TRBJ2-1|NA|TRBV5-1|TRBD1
TGCGCCAGCAGCTTGGCACAGGGGCTCTACAATGAGCAGTTCTTC
CASSLAQGLYNEQFF
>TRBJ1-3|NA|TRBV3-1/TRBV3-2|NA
TGTGCCAGCAGCCAAACAGATTCTGGAAACACCATATATTTT
CASSQTDSGNTIYF
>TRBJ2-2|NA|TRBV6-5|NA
TGTGCCAGCAAGCGGGCGGCGAACACCGGGGAGCTGTTTTTT
CASKRAANTGELFF
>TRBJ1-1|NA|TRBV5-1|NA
TGCGCCAGCAGCTTCGACAGTTCATCCGAAGCTTTCTTT
CASSFDSSSEAFF
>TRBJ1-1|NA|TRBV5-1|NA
TGCGCCAGCAGCTCCAACAGGGCGGGTGAAGCTTTCTTT
CASSSNRAGEAFF
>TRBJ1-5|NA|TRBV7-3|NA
TGTGCCAGCAGCTTGCAGGCCAATCAGCCCCAGCATTTT
CASSLQANQPQHF
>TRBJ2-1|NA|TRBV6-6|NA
TGTGCCAGCAGTTACTCGAGGGTCTACAATGAGCAGTTCTTC
CASSYSRVYNEQFF
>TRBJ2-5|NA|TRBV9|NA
TGTGCCAGCAGCGTAACGGGCCAAGAGACCCAGTACTTC
CASSVTGQETQYF
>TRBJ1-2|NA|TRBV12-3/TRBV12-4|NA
TGTGCCAGCAGTTTAAGTCCCAGGGTAGGCTACACCTTC
CASSLSPRVGYTF
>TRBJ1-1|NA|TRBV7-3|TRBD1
TGTGCCAGCAGGGTAGGGACAGGGAAAGATGAAGCTTTCTTT
CASRVGTGKDEAFF
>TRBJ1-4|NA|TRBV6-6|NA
TGTGCCAGCAATCCCTCCGCTCTAGCGGGAACTGAAAAACTGTTTTTT
CASNPSALAGTEKLFF
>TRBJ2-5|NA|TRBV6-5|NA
TGTGCCAGCAGCCTACAGGGAAGCCAAGAGACCCAGTACTTC
CASSLQGSQETQYF
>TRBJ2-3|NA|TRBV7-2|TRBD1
TGTGCCAGCAGCTTAAGGGACAGGGGCGGTGATACGCAGTATTTT
CASSLRDRGGDTQYF
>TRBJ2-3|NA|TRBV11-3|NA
TGTGCCAGCAGCTCTAGGACGGGGGACGATACGCAGTATTTT
CASSSRTGDDTQYF
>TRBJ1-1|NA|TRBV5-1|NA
TGCGCCAGCCACCCGACAGGAACTAACACTGAAGCTTTCTTT
CASHPTGTNTEAFF
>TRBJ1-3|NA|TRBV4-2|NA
TGTGCCAGCAGCCAAGATTGGGGGAGGGCTGGAAACACCATATATTTT
CASSQDWGRAGNTIYF
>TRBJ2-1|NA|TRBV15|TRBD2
TGTGCCACCAGCAGAGAGCTAGCGGGGGGGCCGGGTGAGCAGTTCTTC
CATSRELAGGPGEQFF
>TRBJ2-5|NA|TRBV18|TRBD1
TGTGCCAGCTCACGTGAGACAGGGGGCGTAGAGACCCAGTACTTC
CASSRETGGVETQYF
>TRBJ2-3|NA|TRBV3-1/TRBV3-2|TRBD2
TGTGCCAGCAGCCGGAGGTTCCTAGCGGGGGGGGCAGATACGCAGTATTTT
CASSRRFLAGGADTQYF
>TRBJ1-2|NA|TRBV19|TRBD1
TGTGCCAGTAGTCGACCGGGACAGGGCAAATATGGCTACACCTTC
CASSRPGQGKYGYTF
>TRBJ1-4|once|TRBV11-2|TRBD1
TGTGCCAGCAGCTTGGAACAGGGGGCGGGAGAAAAACTGTTTTTT
CASSLEQGAGEKLFF
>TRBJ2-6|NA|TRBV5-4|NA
TGTGCCAGCAGCCCCGGGATTGGGGCCAACGTCCTGACTTTC
CASSPGIGANVLTF
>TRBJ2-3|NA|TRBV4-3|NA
TGCGCCAGCAGCCAAGAGTGGACACAGCTCACAGATACGCAGTATTTT
CASSQEWTQLTDTQYF
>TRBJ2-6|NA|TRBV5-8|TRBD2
TGTGCCAGCAGCTTGGGAGTTGCTAGCGGGGGTGGTGGGGCCAACGTCCTGACTTTC
CASSLGVASGGGGANVLTF
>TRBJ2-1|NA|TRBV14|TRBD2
TGTGCCAGCAGCCAAGGGCTAGCGGGGGAGCAGTTCTTC
CASSQGLAGEQFF
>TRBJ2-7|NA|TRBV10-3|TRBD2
TGTGCCATCAGTGCTAGCGGGGGGTTCTCCTACGAGCAGTACTTC
CAISASGGFSYEQYF
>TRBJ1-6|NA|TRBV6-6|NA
TGTGCCAGCAGTTCGAAAAGGGACAACAATTCACCCCTCCACTTT
CASSSKRDNNSPLHF
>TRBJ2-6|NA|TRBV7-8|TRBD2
TGTGCCAGCAGCCGTAGCGGGGGAGTCTCTGGGGCCAACGTCCTGACTTTC
CASSRSGGVSGANVLTF
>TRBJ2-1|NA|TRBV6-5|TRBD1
TGTGCCAGCACATGGGACAGCAGCTACAATGAGCAGTTCTTC
CASTWDSSYNEQFF
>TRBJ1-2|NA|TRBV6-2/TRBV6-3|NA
TGTGCCAGCAGTGTGACAGACACCTATGGCTACACCTTC
CASSVTDTYGYTF
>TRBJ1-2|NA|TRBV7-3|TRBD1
TGTGCCAGCAGCGCGACAGGGGTGGGTGGCTACACCTTC
CASSATGVGGYTF
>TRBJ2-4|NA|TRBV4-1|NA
TGCGCCAGCAGCCATCCGCAAAAATACAGGGAAAACATTCAGTACTTC
CASSHPQKYRENIQYF
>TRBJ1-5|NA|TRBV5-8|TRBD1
TGTGCCAGCAGCCCCCTGAGGACAGGGGGTCAGCCCCAGCATTTT
CASSPLRTGGQPQHF
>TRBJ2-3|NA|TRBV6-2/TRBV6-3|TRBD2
TGTGCCAGCAGTTACCCCTTTAGCGGGGGGGGAGATACGCAGTATTTT
CASSYPFSGGGDTQYF
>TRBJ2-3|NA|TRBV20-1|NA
TGCAGTGCTAGACTCGGGGATACGCAGTATTTT
CSARLGDTQYF
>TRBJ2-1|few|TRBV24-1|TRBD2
TGTGCCACCAGCGACCCGGGACTAGCGGGGGGCAGGGACAATGAGCAGTTCTTC
CATSDPGLAGGRDNEQFF
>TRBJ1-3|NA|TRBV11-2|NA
TGTGCCAGCAGCCCACTGGGGGCGCCTGGAAACACCATATATTTT
CASSPLGAPGNTIYF
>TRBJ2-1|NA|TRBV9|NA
TGTGCCAGCAGCAGCGGGCTAGCCCCCAATGAGCAGTTCTTC
CASSSGLAPNEQFF
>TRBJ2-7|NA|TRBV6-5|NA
TGTGCCAGCAGTTATATCCCTAAGGGGAACGAGCAGTACTTC
CASSYIPKGNEQYF
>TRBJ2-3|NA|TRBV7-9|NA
TGTGCCAGCAGCCATGATCAGGGGTGGGGAGATACGCAGTATTTT
CASSHDQGWGDTQYF
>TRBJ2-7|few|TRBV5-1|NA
TGCGCCAGCAGCAATGACATCATCGAGCAGTACTTC
CASSNDIIEQYF